This T cell receptor beta chain was sequenced for a study of Tregs in tolerant kidney transplant recipients. The overall study: The nonmyeloablative bone marrow transplants came from related graft donors, with transient mixed chimerism.

Unstimulated Tregs (CD4+CD25+CD127-) and CD4+CD25- non-Tregs were sorted from PBMCs. Comments on this clone: The sequenced fragment ends 3 residues before the CDR3 boundary, so the rest is inferred from the germline J gene.

Sequencing used immunoSEQ multiplex PCR; TCRdb keeps in-frame clones, though not all of them. The sample holds about 48,000 clones. V lost 1 base, J lost 4 bases, and 0 bases stayed unmatched. This CDR3 comprises 15 residues. Germline V gene lookup returns CDR1 SGHTA and CDR2 FQGTGA. This TCR was sampled from a human donor who received a combined kidney and bone marrow transplant. Sequences were derived from CD4+ T cells from blood, sampled before the transplant. The chain carries TRBV7-3 and TRBJ2-2, with TRBD2 matching 10 bases. The sequenced CDR3 bases are TGTGCCAGCAGCTTAAGGACTAGCGGCACCGGGGAG. It translates to CASSLRTSGTGE. The complete CDR3 protein is CASSLRTSGTGELFF.